A selection of T cell receptor beta chains follows, all from one sample in a study of OX40 agonist ivuxolimab in advanced cancers. Method: immunoSEQ multiplex PCR; TCRdb's copy keeps in-frame clones and lacks some. The sample carries tens of thousands of clones, approximately 89% recorded once. Source: CD4+ or CD8+ T cells sorted from blood, taken in a trial of the OX40 agonist ivuxolimab. All receptors come from an adult with an advanced solid tumor such as melanoma, head and neck, liver or kidney cancer. Both conserved end residues are part of each CDR3. D genes are given only for firm matches. Size is stated for part of the rows, as once, few or many counts, or as a class when the clone is expanded.

D gene	clone size	V gene	J gene	CDR3 protein	CDR3 DNA
.	.	TRBV4-2	TRBJ2-7	CASSQEDIIHEQYF	TGTGCCAGCAGCCAAGAAGACATAATCCACGAGCAGTACTTC
TRBD1	.	TRBV29-1	TRBJ2-1	CSVAVTGGYNEQFF	TGCAGCGTCGCAGTTACAGGGGGATACAATGAGCAGTTCTTC
.	.	TRBV7-9	TRBJ1-5	CASSLGGGNQPQHF	TGTGCCAGCAGCTTAGGGGGTGGCAATCAGCCCCAGCATTTT
.	.	TRBV5-4	TRBJ2-1	CASSLREYNEQFF	TGTGCCAGCAGCTTAAGGGAATACAATGAGCAGTTCTTC
.	.	TRBV12-5	TRBJ2-1	CASGGDNNEQFF	TGTGCTAGTGGTGGCGACAACAATGAGCAGTTCTTC
TRBD1	once	TRBV4-3	TRBJ1-1	CASSHHQGARTEAFF	TGCGCCAGCAGCCATCATCAGGGGGCGCGCACTGAAGCTTTCTTT
.	.	TRBV9	TRBJ1-3	CASSSVDGGSGNTIYF	TGTGCCAGCAGCTCCGTTGATGGGGGTTCTGGAAACACCATATATTTT
.	.	TRBV2	TRBJ1-3	CASTVEGVEGIGNTIYF	TGTGCCAGCACCGTTGAGGGGGTTGAAGGAATTGGAAACACCATATATTTT
.	.	TRBV5-4	TRBJ1-1	CASSLGPIGTEAFF	TGTGCCAGCAGCTTGGGACCTATCGGCACTGAAGCTTTCTTT
TRBD1	once	TRBV7-9	TRBJ2-7	CASSHRGSYEQYF	TGTGCCAGCAGCCACAGGGGAAGCTACGAGCAGTACTTC
.	.	TRBV28	TRBJ1-5	CASSLLLNSNQPQHF	TGTGCCAGCAGTTTACTCCTAAATAGCAATCAGCCCCAGCATTTT
.	few	TRBV28	TRBJ2-3	CASSLSVGGTDTQYF	TGTGCCAGCAGTTTATCGGTAGGCGGCACAGATACGCAGTATTTT
.	once	TRBV4-1	TRBJ2-5	CASSQRVGETQYF	TGCGCCAGCAGCCAAAGGGTTGGCGAGACCCAGTACTTC
TRBD2	few	TRBV5-6	TRBJ2-5	CASSLVAGGGETQYF	TGTGCCAGCAGCCTCGTAGCGGGAGGCGGAGAGACCCAGTACTTC
TRBD2	few	TRBV7-9	TRBJ2-7	CASSRRTSGSYEQYF	TGTGCCAGCAGCCGCCGGACTAGCGGGAGCTACGAGCAGTACTTC
TRBD1	.	TRBV11-2	TRBJ2-3	CASSLKGATEYPDTQYF	TGTGCCAGCAGCTTAAAGGGGGCGACCGAATACCCAGATACGCAGTATTTT
.	.	TRBV11-2	TRBJ2-7	CASSLAWEQYF	TGTGCCAGCAGCTTAGCATGGGAGCAGTACTTC
TRBD2	.	TRBV7-3	TRBJ2-1	CASSPGTSGTNEQFF	TGTGCCAGCAGCCCCGGGACTAGCGGGACCAATGAGCAGTTCTTC
.	.	TRBV11-1	TRBJ1-2	CASSYQAAQYGYTF	TGTGCCAGCAGCTACCAGGCAGCCCAGTATGGCTACACCTTC
.	once	TRBV6-5	TRBJ2-3	CASSYLGTDTQYF	TGTGCCAGCAGTTACTTGGGCACAGATACGCAGTATTTT
TRBD1	once	TRBV6-1	TRBJ1-4	CASKPTGGTNEKLFF	TGTGCCAGCAAACCCACAGGGGGAACTAATGAAAAACTGTTTTTT
.	once	TRBV2	TRBJ2-7	CASSQPPYHKEQYF	TGTGCCAGCAGTCAACCACCCTATCATAAGGAGCAGTACTTC
.	.	TRBV27	TRBJ1-5	CASSLGGENQPQHF	TGTGCCAGCAGTTTGGGCGGGGAGAATCAGCCCCAGCATTTT
.	.	TRBV10-1	TRBJ1-1	CASSESRDETEAFF	TGCGCCAGCAGTGAGTCAAGGGACGAGACTGAAGCTTTCTTT
.	.	TRBV27	TRBJ2-7	CASSPRDGTYEQYF	TGTGCCAGCAGTCCGAGGGACGGAACTTACGAGCAGTACTTC
.	.	TRBV27	TRBJ1-5	CASRGQGFGSNQPQHF	TGTGCCAGCAGGGGTCAGGGGTTTGGGAGCAATCAGCCCCAGCATTTT
TRBD2	.	TRBV6-6	TRBJ2-5	CARLAKYF	TGTGCCAGACTAGCGAAGTACTTC
TRBD1	.	TRBV4-1	TRBJ2-2	CASSQDTGGKNTGELFF	TGCGCCAGCAGCCAAGATACAGGGGGTAAGAACACCGGGGAGCTGTTTTTT
.	.	TRBV6-1	TRBJ2-7	CASTERTSYEQYF	TGTGCCAGCACCGAGCGGACCTCCTACGAGCAGTACTTC
TRBD2	.	TRBV4-1	TRBJ2-7	CASSPLTSGTYEQYF	TGCGCCAGCAGCCCCTTGACTAGCGGAACCTACGAGCAGTACTTC
.	.	TRBV19	TRBJ1-5	CASSMISNQPQHF	TGTGCCAGTAGTATGATCAGCAATCAGCCCCAGCATTTT
.	.	TRBV5-8	TRBJ2-7	CASSLALMGFF	TGTGCCAGCAGCTTGGCCCTTATGGGTTTTTTC
TRBD2	.	TRBV6-4	TRBJ2-1	CASSEDSGTENEQFF	TGTGCCAGCAGTGAGGATAGCGGGACGGAGAATGAGCAGTTCTTC
.	.	TRBV6-5	TRBJ2-1	CASSSNGIDEQFF	TGTGCCAGCAGTTCCAACGGGATAGATGAGCAGTTCTTC
.	.	TRBV9	TRBJ1-1	CASSASYTYTEAFF	TGTGCCAGCAGCGCCAGTTATACTTACACTGAAGCTTTCTTT
.	.	TRBV4-3	TRBJ1-2	CASSQDRPGGARYGYTF	TGCGCCAGCAGCCAAGATCGCCCCGGAGGGGCTAGGTATGGCTACACCTTC
.	.	TRBV10-1	TRBJ2-2	CASSDQKTAANTGELFF	TGCGCCAGCAGTGATCAGAAAACAGCGGCTAACACCGGGGAGCTGTTTTTT
.	.	TRBV13	TRBJ2-1	CASSAREGYNEQFF	TGTGCCAGCAGCGCAAGAGAGGGCTACAATGAGCAGTTCTTC
.	.	TRBV27	TRBJ2-3	CASSLFGGGSDTQYF	TGTGCCAGCAGTTTATTCGGAGGTGGGTCAGATACGCAGTATTTT
.	.	TRBV4-3	TRBJ2-3	CASSQDYRAGTDTQYF	TGCGCCAGCAGCCAAGATTATAGGGCCGGGACAGATACGCAGTATTTT
.	.	TRBV13	TRBJ1-1	CASSSGVPEAFF	TGTGCCAGCAGCTCAGGGGTACCTGAAGCTTTCTTT